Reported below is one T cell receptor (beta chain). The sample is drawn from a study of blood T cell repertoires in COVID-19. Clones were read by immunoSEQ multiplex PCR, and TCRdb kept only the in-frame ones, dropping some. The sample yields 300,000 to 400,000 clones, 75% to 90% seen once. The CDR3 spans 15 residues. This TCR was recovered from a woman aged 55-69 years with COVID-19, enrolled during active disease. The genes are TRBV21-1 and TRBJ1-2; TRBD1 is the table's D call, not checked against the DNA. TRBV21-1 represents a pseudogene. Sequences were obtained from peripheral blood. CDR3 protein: CASTKSDNRNYGYTF. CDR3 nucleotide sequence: TGTGCCAGCACCAAAAGTGACAACAGAAACTATGGCTACACCTTC.